A single sample gave rise to the 6 T cell receptor beta chains below, sequenced in a study of cytomegalovirus exposure and HLA in healthy donors. The PCR was carried out with 60 Vbeta primers and 13 Jbeta primers. This table comes from immunoSEQ multiplex PCR, and its TCRdb copy is limited to in-frame clones, with some not included. The table includes about 82,000 clones, about 70% detected once. The sample comprised PBMCs. The receptor source for this set is a woman aged 45 to 65 in good health and CMV-seropositive.

The CDR3 loop is CASSVSSGRFLYNEQFF. The DNA for the CDR3 is TGTGCCAGCAGTGTAAGTAGCGGGAGGTTCCTCTACAATGAGCAGTTCTTC. This rearrangement joins TRBV6-4 to TRBJ2-1, with TRBD2 matching over 10 bases. The V and J ends lost 4 bases and 3 bases, in that order; junction bases with no gene match: 9. The germline V gene has CDR1 MRHNA and CDR2 SNTAGT. The CDR3 length is 17 residues.

The V call is TRBV29-1, the J call TRBJ1-1; 7 bases match TRBD1. V shed 4 bases and J 7 bases; nucleotides not matched to a gene: 0. The CDR3 is 10 residues long. The germline CDR1 and CDR2 sequences are SQVTM and ANQGSEA. The CDR3: CSVGQGEAFF. CDR3 bases: TGCAGCGTTGGACAGGGTGAAGCTTTCTTT.

The V and J genes are TRBV5-4 and TRBJ2-1; TRBD2 might be the D (5 bases). The CDR3 covers 15 residues. The germline gives CDR1 SGHNT, CDR2 YYREEE (reference sequence). The ends were cut back, 3 bases at V and 10 bases at J, with 20 bases in the middle. DNA for the CDR3: TGTGCCAGCAGCTCCAGAAACGCGGGTGGAAGCGAGCAGTTCTTC. This sequence encodes CASSSRNAGGSEQFF.

The chain carries TRBV7-2 and TRBJ2-7; perhaps TRBD2 as D (5 bases). The length of the CDR3 is 13 residues. Looked up from germline, CDR1 is SGHTA and CDR2 is FQGNSA. V gave up 6 bases and J gave up 4 bases, with 13 bases separating them. The CDR3 spells CASRGGERYEQYF. CDR3 nucleotide sequence: TGTGCCAGCAGGGGTGGGGAGAGGTACGAGCAGTACTTC.

In its sample, this clone was seen a few times. The gene calls are TRBV7-6 and TRBJ1-1, with a tentative D call TRBD1 (6 bases). Per the germline V gene, CDR1 is SGHVS and CDR2 is FNYEAQ. The CDR3 is 13 residues long. V shed 6 bases and J shed 1 base, with 9 bases lying between them. The CDR3 coding sequence is TGTGCCAGCAGAGACAGGAGGAACACTGAAGCTTTCTTT. Protein sequence: CASRDRRNTEAFF.

This clone was counted between two and nine times. The chain links TRBV9 to TRBJ2-7; weak D call: TRBD1 (5 bases). Germline CDR1 and CDR2: SGDLS and YYNGEE. CDR3 length: 15 amino acids. V was clipped by 3 bases and J by 7 bases, with 20 bases between them. The CDR3: CASSATLGPLGEQYF. The CDR3 DNA sequence: TGTGCCAGCAGCGCCACTTTGGGGCCCTTAGGGGAGCAGTACTTC.